Listed here is a single T cell receptor (beta chain). Original analysis: Amplification of reference gene primers provided the estimated nucleated cell counts. Clones were sequenced by immunoSEQ multiplex PCR, and TCRdb holds only the in-frame ones, with some missing. The V and J calls and clone size are taken from that table; D and trimming were inferred from the DNA. The profile shows 300,000 to 400,000 clones, roughly 88% of them singletons. The data derive from a study of blood T cell repertoires in COVID-19. Study-wide background: The United States, Italy and Spain provided the acute and convalescent COVID-19 samples.

V was cut by 3 bases and J by 3 bases, with 6 bases left in between. The CDR3 has 12 amino acids. Germline CDR1 is SGDLS and CDR2 is YYNGEE. Seattle cases were enrolled at active infection and followed longitudinally. What was sequenced was peripheral blood. J is TRBJ1-1 and V is TRBV9; unclear D gene. The sequence came from a woman between 25 and 40 years old with COVID-19, enrolled during active disease. As DNA, the CDR3 is TGTGCCAGCAGCGCCCTCGACACTGAAGCTTTCTTT. Its translation: CASSALDTEAFF.